Sequencing of this T cell receptor (beta chain) was carried out in a study of shared clonotypes between healthy human individuals. Study information: Donors had three CD4 naive, three CD4 memory, two CD8 naive and one CD8 memory plate apiece.

As concerns this clone: What it binds is not known.

Study observations and caveats: Estimated clonotype richness was generally higher in naive than memory subsets. A handful of donors showed sharing of approximately 5% of naive CD4 clonotypes.

The protocol was immunoSEQ multiplex PCR, while the TCRdb copy is restricted to in-frame clones and leaves out a portion. The top ten hold roughly 0.42% of the sample, which has roughly 1,500,000 clones, 95% to 99% seen once. Deletions cut 5 bases from V and 5 bases from J, with 17 bases between. The CDR3 has 15 residues. Germline V lookup: CDR1 SNHLY, CDR2 FYNNEI. Each donor was a Caucasian adult residing in Nashville, Tennessee. The origin of this receptor is a man aged 25 to 45 in good health. The chain has TRBV2 and TRBJ2-3; maybe TRBD2 (5 bases). Sequencing was done on a sample of naive CD4+ T cells sorted from blood. This sample's subset: CD45RA+ positively selected. The CDR3 DNA is TGTGCCAGCAGTCATCGAGGGAGCAACGGAGATACGCAGTATTTT. Residues: CASSHRGSNGDTQYF.